The present entry profiles one T cell receptor beta chain with its context. Its cognate antigen is unknown. CDR1 is SGHTA, CDR2 FQGNSA, per germline. There are 16 residues in the CDR3. This entry belongs to a study of blood T cells in healthy people across ages. Study findings and constraints: Any conclusive comparison of naive versus antigen-experienced cells was prevented by using unsorted PBMCs. CMV status of donors was not determined, possibly confounding expanded clonotype changes.

Primed by a sample-barcoded 5' primer and a J-beta primer mix, a second PCR proceeded for about 6 to 12 cycles. TCRdb used MiXCR to reprocess the 5' RACE reads, holding one entry per CDR3 protein. The table has about 970,000 distinct CDR3 sequences, about 51% seen once; the top ten hold about 22%. This sequence originates from a woman aged 60-75 years in good health. Sequenced: blood. This sequence joins TRBV7-2 and TRBJ2-4; 10 positions match TRBD2. The J call may be faulty, since TRBJ2-7 better matches the DNA end. The CDR3 sequence: CASSSPASGSRYEQYF. Written as DNA, the CDR3 is TGTGCCAGCAGCTCCCCGGCTAGCGGGAGCAGGTACGAGCAGTACTTC.